This is a list of T cell receptor beta chains from one sample in a study of CD8 T cells in ankylosing spondylitis. TCRdb itself ran the 5' RACE reads through MiXCR, one entry per CDR3 protein. The sample includes about 260,000 distinct CDR3 sequences, over 15% of them seen just once. The material sequenced was blood, either unsorted or a sorted T cell fraction (not recorded which). These receptors came from a male donor with ankylosing spondylitis or in good health (not recorded which). The CDR3 runs from the conserved cysteine through the conserved F or W. A D gene is named only where the DNA matches it firmly. Some rows mark clone size as missing; the rest say once, few, many or name a class of expanded clone.

V	D	size	J	CDR3	DNA
TRBV28	TRBD1	few	TRBJ2-3	CASSRGQGRLGTQYF	TGTGCCAGCAGCCGTGGACAGGGTCGTTTAGGTACGCAGTATTTT
TRBV7-2	TRBD2	NA	TRBJ2-1	CASSLSPRLAGDNEQFF	TGTGCCAGCAGCTTAAGCCCCCGACTAGCGGGAGACAATGAGCAGTTCTTC
TRBV5-1	TRBD1	NA	TRBJ2-6	CASSLVPGGSGANVLTF	TGCGCCAGCAGCTTGGTTCCAGGGGGCTCTGGGGCCAACGTCCTGACTTTC
TRBV5-6	NA	few	TRBJ2-2	CASSLDEPNTGELFF	TGTGCCAGCAGCTTAGACGAGCCGAACACCGGGGAGCTGTTTTTT
TRBV6-6	NA	few	TRBJ2-3	CASSSGITQYF	TGTGCCAGCAGTTCCGGAATTACGCAGTATTTT
TRBV7-3	TRBD2	few	TRBJ2-1	CASSREGGRYNEQFF	TGTGCCAGCAGCCGGGAGGGGGGGAGATACAATGAGCAGTTCTTC
TRBV7-3	NA	NA	TRBJ2-1	CASSSKLGASYNEQFF	TGTGCCAGCAGCTCTAAACTAGGGGCCTCCTACAATGAGCAGTTCTTC
TRBV27	TRBD1	NA	TRBJ1-5	CASSFGTGGPQHF	TGTGCCAGCAGTTTCGGGACAGGGGGGCCCCAGCATTTT
TRBV10-3	TRBD2	few	TRBJ2-3	CAIKAGGTTDTQYF	TGTGCCATCAAGGCGGGGGGGACCACAGATACGCAGTATTTT
TRBV6-1	TRBD1	NA	TRBJ1-6	CASTRTGVSPLHF	TGTGCCAGCACCCGGACAGGGGTGTCACCCCTCCACTTT
TRBV12-3/TRBV12-4	NA	NA	TRBJ1-4	CASSPNHYEKLFF	TGTGCCAGCAGCCCCAACCACTATGAAAAACTGTTTTTT
TRBV7-6	NA	few	TRBJ1-4	CASSLGAVNEKLFF	TGTGCCAGCAGCTTGGGGGCAGTTAATGAAAAACTGTTTTTT
TRBV20-1	TRBD1	NA	TRBJ1-4	CSARGTGLATNEKLFF	TGCAGTGCTAGAGGGACAGGGCTAGCAACTAATGAAAAACTGTTTTTT
TRBV3-1	TRBD1	many	TRBJ1-2	CASSTGQNYGYTF	TGTGCCAGCAGTACGGGACAGAACTATGGCTACACCTTC
TRBV28	NA	NA	TRBJ1-2	CASTLGQHYGYTF	TGTGCCAGCACCCTCGGACAGCACTATGGCTACACCTTC
TRBV20-1	NA	few	TRBJ1-6	CSAMGNRSPLHF	TGCAGTGCTATGGGAAATAGGTCACCCCTCCACTTT
TRBV12-3/TRBV12-4	TRBD1	few	TRBJ2-5	CASSNLGQGEQETQYF	TGTGCCAGCAGCAATCTTGGACAGGGGGAACAAGAGACCCAGTACTTC
TRBV20-1	NA	few	TRBJ1-5	CSARGTRYSNQPQHF	TGCAGTGCTAGAGGGACACGTTATAGCAATCAGCCCCAGCATTTT
TRBV12-3/TRBV12-4	TRBD2	NA	TRBJ2-1	CASSGGLAGEFF	TGTGCCAGCAGCGGTGGACTAGCGGGAGAGTTCTTC
TRBV12-3/TRBV12-4	NA	few	TRBJ1-4	CASGYTNEKLFF	TGTGCCAGCGGGTACACTAATGAAAAACTGTTTTTT
TRBV29-1	NA	NA	TRBJ2-4	CSVESRGRNIQYF	TGCAGCGTTGAATCCAGGGGAAGAAACATTCAGTACTTC
TRBV28	TRBD1	NA	TRBJ1-2	CACRGGYGYTF	TGTGCCTGCAGGGGGGGCTATGGCTACACCTTC
TRBV29-1	NA	many	TRBJ2-3	CSATRDPSTDTQYF	TGCAGCGCGACCAGGGACCCTAGCACAGATACGCAGTATTTT
TRBV7-8	TRBD1	NA	TRBJ1-5	CASSTRQGDQPQHF	TGTGCCAGCAGCACGAGACAGGGGGATCAGCCCCAGCATTTT
TRBV4-2	NA	few	TRBJ2-5	CASSQDDKRVETQYF	TGTGCCAGCAGCCAAGATGATAAGCGGGTCGAGACCCAGTACTTC
TRBV6-5	NA	few	TRBJ1-1	CASSYEVNTEAFF	TGTGCCAGCAGTTACGAGGTAAACACTGAAGCTTTCTTT
TRBV12-3/TRBV12-4	NA	NA	TRBJ2-3	CASIGAATDTQYF	TGTGCCAGCATCGGAGCGGCCACAGATACGCAGTATTTT
TRBV6-1	NA	few	TRBJ1-3	CASALGAGNTIYF	TGTGCCAGCGCGCTGGGGGCTGGAAACACCATATATTTT
TRBV11-2	NA	NA	TRBJ1-5	CASSLTPTSNQPQHF	TGTGCCAGCAGCTTAACCCCTACTAGCAATCAGCCCCAGCATTTT
TRBV29-1	NA	NA	TRBJ2-2	CSAGSYRGGTGELFF	TGCAGCGCGGGTTCATACAGGGGGGGGACCGGGGAGCTGTTTTTT
TRBV6-4	NA	NA	TRBJ2-2	CASSQEAGTGELFF	TGTGCCAGCAGTCAAGAAGCAGGCACCGGGGAGCTGTTTTTT